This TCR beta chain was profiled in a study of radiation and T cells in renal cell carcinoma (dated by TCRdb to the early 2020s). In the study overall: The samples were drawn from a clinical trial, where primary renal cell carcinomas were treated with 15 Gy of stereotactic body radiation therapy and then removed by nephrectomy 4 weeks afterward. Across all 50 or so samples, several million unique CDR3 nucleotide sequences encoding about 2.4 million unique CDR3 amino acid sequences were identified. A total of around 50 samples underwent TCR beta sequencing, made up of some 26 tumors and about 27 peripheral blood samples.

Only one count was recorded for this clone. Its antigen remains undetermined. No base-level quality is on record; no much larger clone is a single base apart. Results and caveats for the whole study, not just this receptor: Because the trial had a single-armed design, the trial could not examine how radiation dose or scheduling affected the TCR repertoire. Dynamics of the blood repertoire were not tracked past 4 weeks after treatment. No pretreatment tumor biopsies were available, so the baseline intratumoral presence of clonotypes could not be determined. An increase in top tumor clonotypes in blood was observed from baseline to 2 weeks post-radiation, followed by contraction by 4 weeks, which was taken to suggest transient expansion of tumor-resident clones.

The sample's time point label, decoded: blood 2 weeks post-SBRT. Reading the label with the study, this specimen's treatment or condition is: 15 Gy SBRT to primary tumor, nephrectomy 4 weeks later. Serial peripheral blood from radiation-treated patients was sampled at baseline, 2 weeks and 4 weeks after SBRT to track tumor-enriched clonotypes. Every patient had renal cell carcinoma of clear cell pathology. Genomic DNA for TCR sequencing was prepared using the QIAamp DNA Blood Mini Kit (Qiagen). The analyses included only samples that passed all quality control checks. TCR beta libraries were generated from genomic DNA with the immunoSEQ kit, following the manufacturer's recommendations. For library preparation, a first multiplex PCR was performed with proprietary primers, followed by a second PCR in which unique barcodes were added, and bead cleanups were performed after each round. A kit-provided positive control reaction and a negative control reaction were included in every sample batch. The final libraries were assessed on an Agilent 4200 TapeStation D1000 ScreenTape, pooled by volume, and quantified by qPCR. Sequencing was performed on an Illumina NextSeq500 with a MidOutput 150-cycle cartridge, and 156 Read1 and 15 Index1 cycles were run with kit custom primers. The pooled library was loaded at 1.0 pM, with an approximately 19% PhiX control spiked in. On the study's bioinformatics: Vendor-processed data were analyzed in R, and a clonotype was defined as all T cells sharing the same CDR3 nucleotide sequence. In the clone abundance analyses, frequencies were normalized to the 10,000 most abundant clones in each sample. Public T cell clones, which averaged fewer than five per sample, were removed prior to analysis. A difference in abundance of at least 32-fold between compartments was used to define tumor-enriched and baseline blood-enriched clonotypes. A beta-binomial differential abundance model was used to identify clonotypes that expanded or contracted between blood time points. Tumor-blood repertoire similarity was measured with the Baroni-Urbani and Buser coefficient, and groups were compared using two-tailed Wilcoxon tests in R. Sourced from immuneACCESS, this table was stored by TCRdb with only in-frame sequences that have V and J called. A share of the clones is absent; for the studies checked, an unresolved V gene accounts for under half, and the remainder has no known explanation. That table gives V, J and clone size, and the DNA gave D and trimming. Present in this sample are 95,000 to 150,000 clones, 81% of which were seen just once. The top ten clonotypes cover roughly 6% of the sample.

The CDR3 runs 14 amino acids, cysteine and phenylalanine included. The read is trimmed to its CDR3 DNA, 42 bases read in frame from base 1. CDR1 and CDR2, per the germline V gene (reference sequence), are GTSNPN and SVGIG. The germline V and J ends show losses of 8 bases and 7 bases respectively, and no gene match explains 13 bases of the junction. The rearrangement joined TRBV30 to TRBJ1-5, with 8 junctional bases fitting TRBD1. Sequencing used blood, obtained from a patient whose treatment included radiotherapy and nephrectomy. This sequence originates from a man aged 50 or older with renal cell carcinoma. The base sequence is TGTGCCCTGGACCAGGGGGCGCCGGGGCAGCCCCAGCATTTT. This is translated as CALDQGAPGQPQHF.